The clone carrying this TCR beta chain appeared once. The data derive from a study of CD8 T cells in Susac syndrome. Per germline, CDR1 SGDLS and CDR2 YYNGEE. V trimming: 2 bases; J trimming: 4 bases; junction bases outside the gene matches: 6. This CDR3 has 15 residues. Reverse transcription of about 0.5 to 1 ug RNA was carried out with random hexamers. TCRdb itself ran the immunoSEQ multiplex PCR reads through MiXCR, one entry per CDR3 protein. The sample gives 120,000 or so distinct CDR3 sequences, 85% to 95% of which show up once; around 0.28% is in the top ten. The clonotype originates from a human donor with Susac syndrome. Specimen: CD8+ T cells from PBMCs. The chain has TRBV9 and TRBJ1-2; 9 positions match TRBD1. The CDR3 spells CASSVSETGGYGYTF. CDR3 DNA: TGTGCCAGCAGCGTCTCCGAGACAGGGGGCTATGGCTACACCTTC.